What follows is one T cell receptor beta chain and its context. Germline lookup yields CDR1 MNHEY and CDR2 SVGEGT. The CDR3 totals 13 residues. The germline V and J ends were trimmed by 2 bases and 8 bases, with 12 bases remaining between them. Repertoires were generated with immunoSEQ multiplex PCR, while TCRdb's copy carries only in-frame clones and drops some. The sample lists 180,000 or so clones, more than 75% occurring once. This sample stems from a study of blood T cell repertoires in COVID-19. This TCR was sampled from a middle-aged man with active or convalescent COVID-19. Sequenced material: peripheral blood. The chain joins TRBV6-2 or TRBV6-3 to TRBJ1-1; no clear D gene. CDR3 protein: CASSYRGGREAFF. The CDR3 DNA is TGTGCCAGCAGTTACCGTGGAGGGCGGGAAGCTTTCTTT.